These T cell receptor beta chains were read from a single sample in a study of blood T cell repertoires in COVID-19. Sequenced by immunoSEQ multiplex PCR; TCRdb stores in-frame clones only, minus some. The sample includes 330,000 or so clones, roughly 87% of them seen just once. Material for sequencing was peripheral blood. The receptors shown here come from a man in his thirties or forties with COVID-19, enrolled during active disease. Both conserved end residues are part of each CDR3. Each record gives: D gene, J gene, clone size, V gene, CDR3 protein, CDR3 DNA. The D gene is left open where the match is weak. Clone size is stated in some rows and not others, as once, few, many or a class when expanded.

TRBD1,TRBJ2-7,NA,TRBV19,CASSSYSGQGTYEQYF,TGTGCCAGTAGTAGCTATTCGGGACAGGGAACCTACGAGCAGTACTTC
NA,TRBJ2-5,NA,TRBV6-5,CATGTPYGGTQYF,TGTGCCACCGGGACTCCCTACGGGGGGACCCAGTACTTC
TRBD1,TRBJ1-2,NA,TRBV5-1,CASSPRQGDGYTF,TGCGCCAGCAGCCCAAGACAGGGGGATGGCTACACCTTC
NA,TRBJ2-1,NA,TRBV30,CAWTGDYYNEQFF,TGTGCCTGGACAGGGGACTACTACAATGAGCAGTTCTTC
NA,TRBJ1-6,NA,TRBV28,CASSLLQGFNSPLHF,TGTGCCAGCAGCCTCCTTCAGGGGTTTAATTCACCCCTCCACTTT
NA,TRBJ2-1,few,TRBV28,CASSWDFNEQFF,TGTGCCAGCAGTTGGGACTTCAATGAGCAGTTCTTC
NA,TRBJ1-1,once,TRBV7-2,CASSLGRGAFF,TGTGCCAGCAGCTTGGGGAGGGGAGCTTTCTTT
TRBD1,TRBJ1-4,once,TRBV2,CASSADRGNEKLFF,TGTGCCAGCAGTGCGGACAGGGGTAATGAAAAACTGTTTTTT
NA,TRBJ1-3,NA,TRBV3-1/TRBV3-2,CASSQGPRGFDRISSGNTIYF,TGTGCCAGCAGCCAAGGCCCGCGCGGCTTTGACAGAATCAGCTCTGGAAACACCATATATTTT
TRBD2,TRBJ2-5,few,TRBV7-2,CASSPGEGLETQYF,TGTGCCAGCAGCCCGGGGGAGGGGTTAGAGACCCAGTACTTC
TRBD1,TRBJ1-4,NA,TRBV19,CASRDRGVKLFF,TGTGCCAGTCGGGACAGGGGTGTGAAACTGTTTTTT
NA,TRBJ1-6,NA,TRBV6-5,CASSYGGSNNSPLHF,TGTGCCAGCAGTTACGGGGGGTCCAATAATTCACCCCTCCACTTT
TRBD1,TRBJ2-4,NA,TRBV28,CASSSLIPPGQVRQYF,TGTGCCAGCAGCTCCCTGATCCCACCGGGACAGGTTAGACAGTACTTC
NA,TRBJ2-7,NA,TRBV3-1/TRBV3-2,CASSPLPGGRISYEQYF,TGTGCCAGCAGCCCCCTTCCTGGGGGCAGAATATCCTACGAGCAGTACTTC
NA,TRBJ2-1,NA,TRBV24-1,CATSGGSSASYNEQFF,TGTGCCACCAGTGGTGGTAGCTCCGCCAGCTACAATGAGCAGTTCTTC
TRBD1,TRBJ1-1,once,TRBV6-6,CASSYQQGGTEAFF,TGTGCCAGCAGTTACCAACAGGGGGGCACTGAAGCTTTCTTT
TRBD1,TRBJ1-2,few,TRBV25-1,CASSVPNSGGQGYGYTF,TGTGCCAGCAGTGTACCTAACTCAGGGGGCCAGGGCTATGGCTACACCTTC
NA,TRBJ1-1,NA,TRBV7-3,CASSFLGGMNTEAFF,TGTGCCAGCAGCTTTTTAGGGGGAATGAACACTGAAGCTTTCTTT
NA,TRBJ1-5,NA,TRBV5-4,CASSLGTGNQPQHF,TGTGCCAGCAGCTTGGGAACAGGCAATCAGCCCCAGCATTTT
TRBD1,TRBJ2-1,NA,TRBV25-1,CASSEYSYRGDNEQFF,TGTGCCAGCAGTGAATATTCGTACAGGGGAGACAATGAGCAGTTCTTC
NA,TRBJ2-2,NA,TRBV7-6,CASSLRSWEGVSNTGELFF,TGTGCCAGCAGCTTAAGGTCGTGGGAAGGGGTGTCGAACACCGGGGAGCTGTTTTTT
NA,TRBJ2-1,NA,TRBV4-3,CASSQLGVEGSYNEQFF,TGCGCCAGCAGCCAACTCGGAGTCGAGGGATCCTACAATGAGCAGTTCTTC
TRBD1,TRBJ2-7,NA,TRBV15,CATSRAGQGYEQYF,TGTGCCACCAGCAGAGCCGGACAGGGCTACGAGCAGTACTTC
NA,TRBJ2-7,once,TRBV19,CASSIEGGGYEQYF,TGTGCCAGTAGTATAGAGGGAGGGGGCTACGAGCAGTACTTC
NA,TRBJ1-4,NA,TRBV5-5,CASSLAILGATNEKLFF,TGTGCCAGCAGCTTGGCGATACTGGGAGCAACTAATGAAAAACTGTTTTTT
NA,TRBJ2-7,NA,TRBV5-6,CASSLAVGARPYEQYF,TGTGCCAGCAGCTTGGCCGTAGGGGCGCGCCCCTACGAGCAGTACTTC
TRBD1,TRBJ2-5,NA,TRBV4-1,CASSRRQGAGETQYF,TGCGCCAGCAGCCGGAGACAGGGGGCCGGGGAGACCCAGTACTTC
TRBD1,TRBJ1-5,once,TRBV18,CASSPSDRSQPQHF,TGTGCCAGCTCACCATCGGACAGGTCCCAGCCCCAGCATTTT
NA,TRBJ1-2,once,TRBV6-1,CASSELGLNYGYTF,TGTGCCAGCAGTGAATTGGGCCTTAACTATGGCTACACCTTC
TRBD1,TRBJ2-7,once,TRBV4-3,CASSPSRGQFDEQYF,TGCGCCAGCAGCCCAAGTAGGGGACAGTTTGACGAGCAGTACTTC
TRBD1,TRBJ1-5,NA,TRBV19,CASRKDRDQPQHF,TGTGCCAGTAGGAAGGACAGGGATCAGCCCCAGCATTTT
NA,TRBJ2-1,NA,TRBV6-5,CASSLQGVDNEQFF,TGTGCCAGCAGCCTACAGGGAGTCGACAATGAGCAGTTCTTC
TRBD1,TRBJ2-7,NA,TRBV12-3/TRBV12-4,CASGQGAEQYF,TGTGCCAGCGGACAGGGGGCCGAGCAGTACTTC
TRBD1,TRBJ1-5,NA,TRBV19,CASSIGQGVNQPQHF,TGTGCCAGTAGTATTGGACAGGGGGTGAATCAGCCCCAGCATTTT
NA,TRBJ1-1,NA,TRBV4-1,CASSPRRGNTEAFF,TGCGCCAGCAGCCCCCGACGGGGAAACACTGAAGCTTTCTTT
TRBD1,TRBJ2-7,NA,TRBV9,CASSYRGQQYF,TGTGCCAGCAGCTACAGGGGACAGCAGTACTTC
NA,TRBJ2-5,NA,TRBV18,CASSPQEGGETQYF,TGTGCCAGCTCACCACAAGAGGGCGGGGAGACCCAGTACTTC
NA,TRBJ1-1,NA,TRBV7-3,CASSLGQANTEAFF,TGTGCCAGCAGCTTAGGACAAGCGAACACTGAAGCTTTCTTT
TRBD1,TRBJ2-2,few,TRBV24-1,CATSGDRTTNTGELFF,TGTGCCACCAGTGGGGACAGGACCACGAACACCGGGGAGCTGTTTTTT
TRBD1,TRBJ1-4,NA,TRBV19,CASSITGGEEKLFF,TGTGCCAGTAGTATAACAGGGGGAGAGGAAAAACTGTTTTTT
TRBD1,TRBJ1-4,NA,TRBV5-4,CASYFRTGLGTNEKLFF,TGTGCCAGCTATTTCAGGACAGGATTGGGAACTAATGAAAAACTGTTTTTT
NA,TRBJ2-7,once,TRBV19,CASSPGGGLSEQYF,TGTGCCAGTAGTCCCGGGGGTGGACTTTCCGAGCAGTACTTC
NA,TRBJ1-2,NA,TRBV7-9,CASSLWNSGGRGYTF,TGTGCCAGCAGCTTATGGAACAGTGGGGGGAGAGGCTACACCTTC
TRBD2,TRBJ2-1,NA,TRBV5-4,CASSLPSGSSYNEQFF,TGTGCCAGCAGCTTGCCTAGCGGGAGTTCCTACAATGAGCAGTTCTTC